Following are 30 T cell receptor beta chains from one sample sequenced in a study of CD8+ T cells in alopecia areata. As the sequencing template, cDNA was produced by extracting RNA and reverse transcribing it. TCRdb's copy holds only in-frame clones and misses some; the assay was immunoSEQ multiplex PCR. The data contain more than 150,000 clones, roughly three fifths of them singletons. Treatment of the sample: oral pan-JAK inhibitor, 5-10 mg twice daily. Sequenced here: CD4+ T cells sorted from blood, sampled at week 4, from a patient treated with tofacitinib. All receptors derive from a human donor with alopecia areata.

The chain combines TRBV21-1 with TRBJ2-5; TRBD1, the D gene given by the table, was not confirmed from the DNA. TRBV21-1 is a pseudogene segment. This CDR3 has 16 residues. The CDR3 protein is CASSKGRGQSQETQYF. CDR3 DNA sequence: TGTGCCAGCAGCAAAGGGAGAGGACAGTCTCAAGAGACCCAGTACTTC.

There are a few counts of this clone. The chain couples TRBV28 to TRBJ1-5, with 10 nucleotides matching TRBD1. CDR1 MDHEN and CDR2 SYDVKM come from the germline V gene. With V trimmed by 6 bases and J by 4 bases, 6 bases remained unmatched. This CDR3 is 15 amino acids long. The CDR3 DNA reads TGTGCCAGCAGATTGGGACAGGGGAGTAATCAGCCCCAGCATTTT. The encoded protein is CASRLGQGSNQPQHF.

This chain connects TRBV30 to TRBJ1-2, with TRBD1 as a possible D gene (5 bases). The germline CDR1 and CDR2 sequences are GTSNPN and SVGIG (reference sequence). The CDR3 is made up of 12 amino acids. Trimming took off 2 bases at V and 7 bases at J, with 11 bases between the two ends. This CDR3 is CAWSQGSGGYTF. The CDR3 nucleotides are TGTGCCTGGAGTCAGGGCTCTGGTGGCTACACCTTC.

The CDR3 DNA follows: TGTGCCAGCAGTGAAGAGAGCACAGATACGCAGTATTTT. Its translation: CASSEESTDTQYF. The genes are TRBV2 and TRBJ2-3; no firm D call. Trimming shortened V by 1 base and J by 0 bases, and 2 bases separated the two germline ends. The germline CDR1 and CDR2 sequences are SNHLY and FYNNEI. The CDR3 runs 13 residues.

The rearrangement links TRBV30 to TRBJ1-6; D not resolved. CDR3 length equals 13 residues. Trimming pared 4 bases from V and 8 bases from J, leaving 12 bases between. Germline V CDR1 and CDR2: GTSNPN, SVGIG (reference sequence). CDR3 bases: TGTGCCTGGAAGGTCCGGGCTGATTCACCCCTCCACTTT. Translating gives CAWKVRADSPLHF.

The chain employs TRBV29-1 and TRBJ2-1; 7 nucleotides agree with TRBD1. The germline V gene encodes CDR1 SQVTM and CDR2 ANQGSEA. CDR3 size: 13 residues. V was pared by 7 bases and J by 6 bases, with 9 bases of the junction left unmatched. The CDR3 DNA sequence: TGCAGCGGTGGCTGGGACAGCCCCAATGAGCAGTTCTTC. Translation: CSGGWDSPNEQFF.

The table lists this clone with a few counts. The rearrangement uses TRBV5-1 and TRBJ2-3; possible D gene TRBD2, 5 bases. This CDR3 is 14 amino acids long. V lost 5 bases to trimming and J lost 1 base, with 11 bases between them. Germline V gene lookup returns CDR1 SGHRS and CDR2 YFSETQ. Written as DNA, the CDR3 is TGCGCCAGCAGAGCCGGGGTGGGCACAGATACGCAGTATTTT. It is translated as CASRAGVGTDTQYF.

The CDR3 region is CASSADRDDEQYF. The CDR3 region has the DNA TGTGCTAGCTCCGCGGACAGGGACGACGAGCAGTACTTC. The rearrangement uses TRBV7-7 and TRBJ2-7, with TRBD1 identical over 8 bases. The CDR3 sequence is 13 residues long. The germline V gene encodes CDR1 SSHAT and CDR2 FNYEAQ (reference sequence).

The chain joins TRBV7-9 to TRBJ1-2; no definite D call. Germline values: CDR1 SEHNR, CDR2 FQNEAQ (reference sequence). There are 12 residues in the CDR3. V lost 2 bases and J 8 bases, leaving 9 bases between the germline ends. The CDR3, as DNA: TGTGCCAGCAGCTTACGGGCGGGAGGCTACACCTTC. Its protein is CASSLRAGGYTF.

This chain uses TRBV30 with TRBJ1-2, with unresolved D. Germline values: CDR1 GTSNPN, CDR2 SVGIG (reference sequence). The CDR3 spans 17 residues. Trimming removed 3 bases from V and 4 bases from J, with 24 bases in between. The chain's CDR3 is CAWSDPPPARPLYGYTF. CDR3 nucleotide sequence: TGTGCCTGGAGCGACCCCCCCCCGGCGCGACCGCTCTATGGCTACACCTTC. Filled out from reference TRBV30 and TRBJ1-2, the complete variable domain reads SQTIHQWPATLVQPVGSPLSLECTVEGTSNPNLYWYRQAAGRGLQLLFYSVGIGQISSEVPQNLSASRPQDRQFILSSKKLLLSDSGFYLCAWSDPPPARPLYGYTFGSGTRLTVV.

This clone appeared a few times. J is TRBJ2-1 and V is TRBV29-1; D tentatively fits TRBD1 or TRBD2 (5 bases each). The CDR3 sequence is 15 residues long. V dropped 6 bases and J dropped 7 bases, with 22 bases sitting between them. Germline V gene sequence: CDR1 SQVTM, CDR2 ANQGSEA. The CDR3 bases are TGCAGCGTGGTCGATCCGGGACGTCCTTTGAATGAGCAGTTCTTC. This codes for CSVVDPGRPLNEQFF.

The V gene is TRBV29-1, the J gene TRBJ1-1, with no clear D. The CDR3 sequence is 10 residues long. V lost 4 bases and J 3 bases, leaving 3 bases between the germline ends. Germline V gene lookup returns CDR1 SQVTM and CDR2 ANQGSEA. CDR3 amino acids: CSVVHTEAFF. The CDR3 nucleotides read TGCAGCGTTGTCCACACTGAAGCTTTCTTT. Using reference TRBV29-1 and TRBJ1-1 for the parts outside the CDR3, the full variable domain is SAVISQKPSRDICQRGTSLTIQCQVDSQVTMMFWYRQQPGQSLTLIATANQGSEATYESGFVIDKFPISRPNLTFSTLTVSNMSPEDSSIYLCSVVHTEAFFGQGTRLTVV.

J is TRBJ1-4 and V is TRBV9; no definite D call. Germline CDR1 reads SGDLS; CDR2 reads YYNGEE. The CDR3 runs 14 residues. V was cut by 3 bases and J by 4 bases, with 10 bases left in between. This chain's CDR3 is CASSEPGDNEKLFF. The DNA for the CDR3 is TGTGCCAGCAGCGAGCCAGGAGATAATGAAAAACTGTTTTTT.

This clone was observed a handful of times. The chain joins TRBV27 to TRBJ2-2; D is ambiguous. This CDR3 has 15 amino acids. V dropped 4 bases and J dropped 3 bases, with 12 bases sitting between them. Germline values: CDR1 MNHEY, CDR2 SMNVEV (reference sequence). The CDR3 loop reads CASSYQISDTGELFF. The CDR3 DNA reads TGTGCCAGCAGTTATCAGATTTCTGACACCGGGGAGCTGTTTTTT.

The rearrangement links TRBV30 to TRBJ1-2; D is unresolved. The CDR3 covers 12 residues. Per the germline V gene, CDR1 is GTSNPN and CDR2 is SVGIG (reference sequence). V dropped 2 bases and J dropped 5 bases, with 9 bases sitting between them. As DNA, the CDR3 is TGTGCCTGGAGTTACCGGTCGTATGGCTACACCTTC. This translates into CAWSYRSYGYTF. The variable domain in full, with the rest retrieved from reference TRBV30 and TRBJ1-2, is SQTIHQWPATLVQPVGSPLSLECTVEGTSNPNLYWYRQAAGRGLQLLFYSVGIGQISSEVPQNLSASRPQDRQFILSSKKLLLSDSGFYLCAWSYRSYGYTFGSGTRLTVV.

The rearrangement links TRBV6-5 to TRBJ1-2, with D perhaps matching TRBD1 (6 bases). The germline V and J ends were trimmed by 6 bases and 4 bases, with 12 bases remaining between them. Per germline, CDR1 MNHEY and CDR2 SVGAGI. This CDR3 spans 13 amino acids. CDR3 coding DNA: TGTGCCAGCAGGATGGGACACCCCTATGGCTACACCTTC. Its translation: CASRMGHPYGYTF.

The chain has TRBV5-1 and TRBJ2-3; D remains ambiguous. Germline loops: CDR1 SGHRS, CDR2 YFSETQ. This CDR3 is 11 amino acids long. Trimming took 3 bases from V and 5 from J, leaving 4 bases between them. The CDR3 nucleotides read TGCGCCAGCAGCTCCAGAGATACGCAGTATTTT. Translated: CASSSRDTQYF.

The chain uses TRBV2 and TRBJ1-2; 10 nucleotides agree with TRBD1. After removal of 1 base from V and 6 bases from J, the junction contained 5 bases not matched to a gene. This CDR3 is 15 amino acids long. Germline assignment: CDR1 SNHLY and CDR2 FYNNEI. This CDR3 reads CASSEGDRGANGYTF. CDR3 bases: TGTGCCAGCAGTGAAGGGGACAGGGGCGCGAATGGCTACACCTTC. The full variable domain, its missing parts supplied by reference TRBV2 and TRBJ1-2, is EPEVTQTPSHQVTQMGQEVILRCVPISNHLYFYWYRQILGQKVEFLVSFYNNEISEKSEIFDDQFSVERPDGSNFTLKIRSTKLEDSAMYFCASSEGDRGANGYTFGSGTRLTVV.

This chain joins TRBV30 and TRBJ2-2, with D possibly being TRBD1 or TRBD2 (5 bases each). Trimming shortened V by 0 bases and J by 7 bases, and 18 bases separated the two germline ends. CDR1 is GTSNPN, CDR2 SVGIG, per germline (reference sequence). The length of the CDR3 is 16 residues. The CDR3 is CAWSVGWPGTGGELFF. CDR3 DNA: TGTGCCTGGAGTGTAGGTTGGCCGGGGACGGGCGGGGAGCTGTTTTTT.

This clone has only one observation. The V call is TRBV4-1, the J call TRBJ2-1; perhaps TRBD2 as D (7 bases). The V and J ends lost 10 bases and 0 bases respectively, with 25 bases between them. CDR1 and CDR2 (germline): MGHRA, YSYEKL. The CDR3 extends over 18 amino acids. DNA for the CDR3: TGCGCCACCGCTGGGGGGGGCTCTCCATTTAGCTCCTACAATGAGCAGTTCTTC. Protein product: CATAGGGSPFSSYNEQFF.

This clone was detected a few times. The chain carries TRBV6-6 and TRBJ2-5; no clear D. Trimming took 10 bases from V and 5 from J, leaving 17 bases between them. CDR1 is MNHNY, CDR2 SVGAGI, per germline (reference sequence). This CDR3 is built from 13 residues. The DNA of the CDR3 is TGTGCCATCGCCTCTCCCGGGTTGGAGACCCAGTACTTC. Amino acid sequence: CAIASPGLETQYF.

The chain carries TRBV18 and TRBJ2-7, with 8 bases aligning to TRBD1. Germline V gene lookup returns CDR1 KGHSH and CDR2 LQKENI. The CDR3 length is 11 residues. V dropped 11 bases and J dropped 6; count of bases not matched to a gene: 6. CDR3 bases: TGTGCCTCGGGACAGGCAGGCGAGCAGTACTTC. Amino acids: CASGQAGEQYF.

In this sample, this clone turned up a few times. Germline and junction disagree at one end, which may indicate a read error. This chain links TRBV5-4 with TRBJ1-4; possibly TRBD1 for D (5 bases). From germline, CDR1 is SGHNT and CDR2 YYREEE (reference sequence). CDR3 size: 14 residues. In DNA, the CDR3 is TGTGCCAGCAGCTCCGATGGGACTAACGAAAAACTGTTTTTT. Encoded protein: CASSSDGTNEKLFF.

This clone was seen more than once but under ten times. CDR3 protein: CASQEGGGREQFF. The CDR3 DNA sequence: TGTGCCAGCCAGGAGGGAGGGGGCAGAGAGCAGTTCTTC. This rearrangement joins TRBV2 to TRBJ2-1; D assignment may be TRBD1 or TRBD2 (7 bases each). Germline CDR1 and CDR2: SNHLY and FYNNEI. The CDR3 covers 13 residues. V lost 8 bases and J lost 10, with 18 bases in between.

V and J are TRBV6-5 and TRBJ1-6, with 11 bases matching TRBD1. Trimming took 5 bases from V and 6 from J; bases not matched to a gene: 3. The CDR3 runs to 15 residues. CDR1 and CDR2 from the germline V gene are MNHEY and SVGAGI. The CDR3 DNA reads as TGTGCCAGCAGTGGACAGGGGGCGCGTAATTCACCCCTCCACTTT. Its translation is CASSGQGARNSPLHF.

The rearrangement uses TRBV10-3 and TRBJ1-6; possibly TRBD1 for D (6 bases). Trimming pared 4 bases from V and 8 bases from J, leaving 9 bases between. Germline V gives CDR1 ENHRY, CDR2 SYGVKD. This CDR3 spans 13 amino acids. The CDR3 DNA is TGTGCCATCAGTGGGACAGAAGATTCACCCCTCCACTTT. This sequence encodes CAISGTEDSPLHF.

The CDR3 sequence: CAISESTEMNTEAFF. The CDR3 DNA reads TGTGCCATCAGTGAGTCGACAGAGATGAACACTGAAGCTTTCTTT. The genes are TRBV10-3 and TRBJ1-1; D may be TRBD1 (5 bases). Germline V CDR1 and CDR2: ENHRY, SYGVKD. The CDR3 totals 15 residues. V was shortened by 0 bases and J by 0 bases, with 8 bases between the two germline ends.

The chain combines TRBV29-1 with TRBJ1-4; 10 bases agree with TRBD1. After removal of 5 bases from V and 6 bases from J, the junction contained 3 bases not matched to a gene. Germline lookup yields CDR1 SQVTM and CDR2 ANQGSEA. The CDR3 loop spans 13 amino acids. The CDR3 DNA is TGCAGCGTTCGGACAGGGGGGGATGAAAAACTGTTTTTT. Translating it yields CSVRTGGDEKLFF.

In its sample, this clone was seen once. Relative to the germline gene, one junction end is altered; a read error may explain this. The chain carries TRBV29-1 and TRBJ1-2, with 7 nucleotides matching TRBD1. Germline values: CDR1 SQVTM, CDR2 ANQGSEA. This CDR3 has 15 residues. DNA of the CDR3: TGCAGCGTCTCAAACGGACAGGAGGGTTTGAGTGGTCTAAACTTC. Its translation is CSVSNGQEGLSGLNF.

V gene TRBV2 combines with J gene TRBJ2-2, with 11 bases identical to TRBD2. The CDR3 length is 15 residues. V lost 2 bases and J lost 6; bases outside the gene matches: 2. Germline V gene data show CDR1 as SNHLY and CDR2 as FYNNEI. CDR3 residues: CASSELAGGAGELFF. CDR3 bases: TGTGCCAGCAGTGAACTAGCGGGGGGCGCCGGGGAGCTGTTTTTT.